The 16 T cell receptor beta chains in this list originate from one sample, sequenced in a study of response to subunit inactivated influenza vaccine. MiXCR, run by TCRdb on the RT-PCR reads, gives a single entry per CDR3 protein. Of about 520,000 distinct CDR3 sequences in the sample, roughly 27% were seen once. This material consisted of CD4+ T cells sorted from PBMCs, taken less than 6 days after vaccination. Receptors originate from a man aged 45-60 years who received an inactivated influenza vaccine.

The CDR3 DNA is TGTGCCAGCAGCTTAAGGTTGGGCGGGGAGCTGTTTTTT. Encoded protein: CASSLRLGGELFF. The genes are TRBV7-7 and TRBJ2-2; D gene ambiguous. V lost 2 bases and J 7 bases, leaving 8 bases between the germline ends. The CDR3 contains 13 residues. The germline V gene has CDR1 SSHAT and CDR2 FNYEAQ (reference sequence).

In its sample, this clonotype was seen a few times. This sequence joins TRBV6-1 and TRBJ2-5, with D possibly TRBD2 on 6 matching bases. Germline V gives CDR1 MNHNS, CDR2 SASEGT. The CDR3 has 14 amino acids. The V end lost 7 bases, the J end lost 1 base, and 13 bases lay between the germline ends. The CDR3 protein is CASKGIAVQETQYF. The DNA for the CDR3 is TGTGCCAGCAAGGGGATAGCGGTCCAAGAGACCCAGTACTTC.

This clonotype occurred a few times. The rearrangement joins TRBV7-2 to TRBJ1-1, with TRBD1 as a possible D gene (5 bases). The length of the CDR3 is 13 residues. Germline V CDR1 and CDR2: SGHTA, FQGNSA. Deletions cut 4 bases from V and 5 bases from J, with 11 bases between. As DNA, the CDR3 is TGTGCCAGCAGCTCCCATCCAGGGACTGAAGCTTTCTTT. Its protein is CASSSHPGTEAFF.

The chain uses TRBV11-1 and TRBJ2-5; 11 bases match TRBD2. Germline V gives CDR1 SGHAT, CDR2 FQDESV (reference sequence). This CDR3 is built from 16 residues. V lost 2 bases, J lost 0 bases, and 2 bases stayed unmatched. The CDR3 DNA follows: TGTGCCAGCAGCTTACGACTAGCGGGGTACCAAGAGACCCAGTACTTC. This sequence encodes CASSLRLAGYQETQYF.

The chain combines TRBV25-1 with TRBJ2-7, with D possibly being TRBD1 (6 bases). Germline CDR1 is MGHDK and CDR2 is SYGVNS. V gave up 7 bases and J gave up 6 bases, with 19 bases separating them. The CDR3 is 14 amino acids. The DNA of the CDR3 is TGTGCCAGCATGAGGACAGTGGACCTCGGCGAGCAGTACTTC. Translated, it gives CASMRTVDLGEQYF.

The chain combines TRBV28 with TRBJ2-7; 8 nucleotides match TRBD2. Germline CDR1 MDHEN, CDR2 SYDVKM. This CDR3 contains 15 residues. J lost 1 base, V lost 6 bases, and 8 bases had no gene match. The CDR3 nucleotides read TGTGCCAGCAGGAAAGCGGGAGCGAAATCCTACGAGCAGTACTTC. Its translation: CASRKAGAKSYEQYF.

This clonotype came up once. This chain uses TRBV3-1 with TRBJ1-5; D gene uncertain. This CDR3 is 16 amino acids long. Germline-derived CDR1 and CDR2 are LGHDT and YNNKEL (reference sequence). V lost 4 bases, J lost 1 base, and 14 bases lay in between. CDR3 DNA: TGTGCCAGCAGCCCCCTCCCAGAGGAGAGCAATCAGCCCCAGCATTTT. Translated: CASSPLPEESNQPQHF.

This clonotype was observed a few times. The CDR3 loop reads CASSLASQETQYF. In DNA, the CDR3 is TGCGCCAGCAGCTTGGCGTCGCAAGAGACCCAGTACTTC. The rearrangement uses TRBV5-1 and TRBJ2-5, with no clear D. This CDR3 region has 13 residues. Trimming took off 0 bases at V and 2 bases at J, with 5 bases between the two ends. Germline V lookup: CDR1 SGHRS, CDR2 YFSETQ.

This sequence joins TRBV18 and TRBJ2-3, with D tentatively TRBD1 (6 bases). The germline V and J ends were trimmed by 6 bases and 0 bases, with 13 bases remaining between them. Germline V CDR1 and CDR2: KGHSH, LQKENI. The CDR3 is 15 residues long. The CDR3 here is CASSTGTLSTDTQYF. CDR3 in DNA: TGTGCCAGCTCCACCGGGACACTGAGCACAGATACGCAGTATTTT.

This rearrangement joins TRBV5-1 to TRBJ1-2; D is ambiguous. Germline V gene sequence: CDR1 SGHRS, CDR2 YFSETQ. V lost 4 bases, J lost 4 bases, and 14 bases lay in between. This CDR3 has 14 amino acids. For the CDR3, the DNA is TGCGCCAGCAGCGCGGAGGGTCAGATCTATGGCTACACCTTC. It specifies CASSAEGQIYGYTF.

The chain links TRBV12-3 or TRBV12-4 to TRBJ1-5; D gene ambiguous. This CDR3 spans 15 amino acids. V was trimmed by 6 bases and J by 0 bases, leaving 12 bases between them. CDR3: CASSLRENSNQPQHF. CDR3 coding DNA: TGTGCCAGCAGCCTAAGGGAGAATAGCAATCAGCCCCAGCATTTT.

The table lists this clonotype with a few counts. At one boundary the junction diverges from the germline segment, which might be a read error. This chain connects TRBV7-9 to TRBJ2-1, with D perhaps matching TRBD2 (6 bases). The CDR3 is 12 residues long. The germline CDR1 and CDR2 sequences are SEHNR and FQNEAQ (reference sequence). The CDR3 loop reads CASSPIPAWEVF. The CDR3 DNA sequence: TGTGCCAGCAGCCCAATCCCAGCTTGGGAGGTCTTC.

This clonotype was seen a handful of times. The rearrangement joins TRBV7-2 to TRBJ2-3, with 9 bases matching TRBD1. The V gene's germline CDR1 is SGHTA and CDR2 FQGNSA. CDR3 length: 15 residues. V trimming: 5 bases; J trimming: 8 bases; junction bases outside the gene matches: 11. The CDR3 region is CASSKGQGRASTQYF. The CDR3 region has the DNA TGTGCCAGCAGCAAAGGACAGGGGAGGGCGAGTACGCAGTATTTT. Looking up the rest from reference TRBV7-2 and TRBJ2-3 gives the full variable domain: GAGVSQSPSNKVTEKGKDVELRCDPISGHTALYWYRQSLGQGLEFLIYFQGNSAPDKSGLPSDRFSAERTGGSVSTLTIQRTQQEDSAVYLCASSKGQGRASTQYFGPGTRLTVL.

This clonotype was picked up many times. The chain links TRBV12-3 or TRBV12-4 to TRBJ2-1; 7 bases fit TRBD1. After removal of 5 bases from V and 2 bases from J, the junction contained 6 bases not matched to a gene. The CDR3 covers 15 residues. CDR3 residues: CASSPTGATYNEQFF. The CDR3 coding sequence is TGTGCCAGCAGTCCCACAGGGGCCACCTACAATGAGCAGTTCTTC.

Only a few counts were recorded for this clonotype. The V gene is TRBV6-4, the J gene TRBJ1-2, with D possibly being TRBD1 (6 bases). CDR3 length equals 19 residues. CDR1 is MRHNA and CDR2 is SNTAGT in the germline V gene. The V and J ends lost 5 bases and 4 bases respectively, with 29 bases between them. The CDR3 region has the DNA TGTGCCAGCAGTACTGGGGACACTGGGGTCTATGGCGGGTTCTATGGCTACACCTTC. It encodes CASSTGDTGVYGGFYGYTF.

This chain joins TRBV3-1 and TRBJ2-4, with D maybe TRBD1 (5 bases). Between the trimmed V and J ends, which lost 1 base and 7 bases, there was a span of 8 bases. CDR3 size: 13 residues. Germline V lookup: CDR1 LGHDT, CDR2 YNNKEL (reference sequence). The CDR3 coding sequence is TGTGCCAGCAGCCAAGGACAGAGGAACATTCAGTACTTC. It is translated as CASSQGQRNIQYF. Full variable domain (outside the CDR3, taken from reference TRBV3-1 and TRBJ2-4): DTAVSQTPKYLVTQMGNDKSIKCEQNLGHDTMYWYKQDSKKFLKIMFSYNNKELIINETVPNRFSPKSPDKAHLNLHINSLELGDSAVYFCASSQGQRNIQYFGAGTRLSVL.